This T cell receptor beta chain emerged from a study of shared clonotypes between healthy human individuals. Comment on this clone: The antigen is not known.

Overall study results and limits: Inspection by rarefaction showed sorted-subset sequencing to be incomplete despite large depth.

Data came from immunoSEQ multiplex PCR; TCRdb stores just in-frame clones and leaves some out. The table shows fewer than 1.8 million clones, with 98% occurring only once. The sequencing input was naive CD4+ T cells sorted from blood. Noted subset: CD45RA+ positively selected. This TCR came from a man aged 25 to 45 in good health.

CDR3 nucleotides: TGTGCCAGCAGTAAGAGACAGGGCTGGGGCTATGGCTACACCTTC. This codes for CASSKRQGWGYGYTF. The chain recombines TRBV2 with TRBJ1-2; 7 nucleotides align to TRBD1. CDR1 and CDR2 (germline): SNHLY, FYNNEI. The ends lost 5 bases at V and 4 bases at J; junction bases unmatched: 10. The CDR3 spans 15 residues.